The entry below describes one TCR beta chain. Its target is unknown. CDR3 length: 15 residues. Germline V lookup: CDR1 MNHEY, CDR2 SVGAGI. V lost 4 bases, J lost 3 bases, and 12 bases lay in between. Both 60 Vbeta primers and 13 Jbeta primers went into the PCR. Clones were sequenced by immunoSEQ multiplex PCR, and TCRdb holds only the in-frame ones, with some missing. The sample shows some 150,000 clones, about 86% of them seen only once. The sample is drawn from a study of cytomegalovirus exposure and HLA in healthy donors. Across the study: Earlier, almost 120 million unique TCR beta sequences were recovered from approximately 180 million T cells by an analysis.

Overall study results and limits: The investigators catalogued some 160 TCR beta chains as cytomegalovirus-associated. Association with HLA alleles at 0.05 false discovery rate was found for 17,000 or so TCR beta sequences in a later analysis.

The TCR comes from a man in his forties in good health and CMV-seropositive. The chain has TRBV6-5 and TRBJ1-4, with D possibly matching TRBD1 (5 bases). The source material was PBMCs. CDR3 sequence: CASSSQGNANEKLFF. The CDR3 nucleotides read TGTGCCAGCAGTTCTCAGGGAAACGCTAATGAAAAACTGTTTTTT.